Following are 28 T cell receptor beta chains from one sample sequenced in a study of OX40 agonist ivuxolimab in advanced cancers. Only in-frame clones appear in the TCRdb table, and some are missing; sequencing was by immunoSEQ multiplex PCR. The sample lists 35,000 to 40,000 clones; 84% were seen once. This sample comprised CD4+ or CD8+ T cells sorted from blood, obtained in a trial of the OX40 agonist ivuxolimab. Receptor source: an adult with an advanced solid tumor such as melanoma, head and neck, liver or kidney cancer.

This clone was counted once. Relative to the germline gene, one junction end is altered; a read error may explain this. The V call is TRBV7-7, the J call TRBJ2-7, with D perhaps TRBD1 (6 bases). Germline V gives CDR1 SSHAT, CDR2 FNYEAQ (reference sequence). CDR3 length equals 13 residues. The CDR3 loop is CASSLDPGQEQYF. CDR3 in DNA: TGTGCTAGCAGCTTAGACCCTGGACAGGAGCAGTACTTC.

In this sample, this clone turned up once. The chain employs TRBV13 and TRBJ1-1; possibly TRBD1 for D (5 bases). This CDR3 comprises 12 residues. The germline CDR1 and CDR2 sequences are PRHDT and FYEKMQ (reference sequence). V was cut by 8 bases and J by 4 bases, with 11 bases left in between. The DNA for the CDR3 is TGTGCCAGCCGAAGTGGGGGCACTGAAGCTTTCTTT. Translation: CASRSGGTEAFF.

This clone was counted ten times or more. The rearrangement uses TRBV10-1 and TRBJ1-5; D gene ambiguous. The CDR3 has 13 residues. The V and J ends lost 5 bases and 4 bases respectively, with 9 bases between them. Germline CDR1 WNHNN, CDR2 SYGVQD (reference sequence). CDR3 loop: CASSPLGNQPQHF. The CDR3 nucleotides are TGCGCCAGCAGTCCATTGGGGAATCAGCCCCAGCATTTT.

The chain combines TRBV28 with TRBJ2-2, with 9 bases matching TRBD1. This CDR3 is 15 amino acids long. Per germline, CDR1 MDHEN and CDR2 SYDVKM. V lost 6 bases, J lost 7 bases, and 9 bases stayed unmatched. CDR3 DNA sequence: TGTGCCAGCAGGATACTACAGGGGGCGATCGGGGAGCTGTTTTTT. It is translated as CASRILQGAIGELFF.

The chain employs TRBV7-6 and TRBJ2-7; the D is unclear. Germline lookup yields CDR1 SGHVS and CDR2 FNYEAQ. The CDR3 totals 13 residues. Deletions cut 3 bases from V and 6 bases from J, with 12 bases between. The CDR3 nucleotides read TGTGCCAGCAGCTTCACGGAACGGAGCGAGCAGTACTTC. Its translation is CASSFTERSEQYF.

The chain has TRBV12-5 and TRBJ2-3, with 9 nucleotides matching TRBD1. Unmatched junction bases numbered 3, after V lost 7 bases and J lost 4 bases. The CDR3 is made up of 13 amino acids. Looked up from germline, CDR1 is LGHNT and CDR2 is FRNRAP. This CDR3 is CASAQGAPDTQYF. CDR3 DNA sequence: TGTGCTAGTGCACAGGGGGCCCCAGATACGCAGTATTTT.

The gene calls are TRBV11-2 and TRBJ1-2; the D gene is possibly TRBD1 (5 bases). Per the germline V gene, CDR1 is SGHAT and CDR2 is FQNNGV. Trimming pared 6 bases from V and 7 bases from J, leaving 9 bases between. The CDR3 has 11 amino acids. CDR3 sequence: CASSEGVGYTF. The CDR3 DNA is TGTGCCAGCAGTGAAGGGGTTGGCTACACCTTC. Based on the CDR3 plus reference TRBV11-2 and TRBJ1-2, the full variable domain is EAGVAQSPRYKIIEKRQSVAFWCNPISGHATLYWYQQILGQGPKLLIQFQNNGVVDDSQLPKDRFSAERLKGVDSTLKIQPAKLEDSAVYLCASSEGVGYTFGSGTRLTVV.

The rearrangement uses TRBV11-2 and TRBJ2-5; 15 positions agree with TRBD2. V trimming: 5 bases; J trimming: 2 bases; junction bases outside the gene matches: 3. CDR3 size: 16 residues. Germline V gene data show CDR1 as SGHAT and CDR2 as FQNNGV. CDR3 amino acids: CASSIGTSGRQETQYF. CDR3 coding DNA: TGTGCCAGCAGCATCGGGACTAGCGGGAGGCAAGAGACCCAGTACTTC.

This clone ranks as medium-sized. The chain recombines TRBV19 with TRBJ2-2, with TRBD1 matching 9 bases. V shed 4 bases, J shed 4 bases, and the junction held 7 bases outside the gene matches. Germline CDR1 and CDR2: LNHDA and SQIVND (reference sequence). The CDR3 is 16 residues long. The CDR3 here is CASSRPWDRATGELFF. Written as DNA, the CDR3 is TGTGCCAGTAGTAGGCCTTGGGACAGGGCCACCGGGGAGCTGTTTTTT.

This chain joins TRBV19 and TRBJ1-2; tentative D call: TRBD1 (5 bases). V lost 3 bases, J lost 3 bases, and 14 bases lay in between. The germline V gene encodes CDR1 LNHDA and CDR2 SQIVND (reference sequence). The CDR3 consists of 15 residues. Here the CDR3 DNA reads TGTGCCAGTAGTATTGGACCCGGGACGGACTATGGCTACACCTTC. Its protein is CASSIGPGTDYGYTF.

V usage is TRBV7-8 and J usage is TRBJ1-2; unclear D gene. V lost 1 base and J 0 bases, leaving 3 bases between the germline ends. Germline V gene lookup returns CDR1 SGHVS and CDR2 FQNEAQ. This CDR3 has 13 residues. CDR3 sequence reads: CASSLGANYGYTF. In DNA, the CDR3 is TGTGCCAGCAGCTTAGGAGCTAACTATGGCTACACCTTC.

This clone has only one observation. The chain recombines TRBV19 with TRBJ2-7; D gene ambiguous. CDR1 and CDR2 (germline): LNHDA, SQIVND (reference sequence). The CDR3 length is 14 residues. V was clipped by 5 bases and J by 3 bases, with 14 bases between them. For the CDR3, the DNA is TGTGCCAGTAGTCCCCGTGGGGTCAGCTACGAGCAGTACTTC. Protein: CASSPRGVSYEQYF.

The rearrangement joins TRBV11-2 to TRBJ2-7; 7 bases agree with TRBD1. The CDR3 has 14 amino acids. Germline assignment: CDR1 SGHAT and CDR2 FQNNGV. Trimming took 1 base from V and 0 from J; bases not matched to a gene: 0. CDR3 amino acids: CASSLGTGSYEQYF. The CDR3 bases are TGTGCCAGCAGCTTAGGGACAGGCTCCTACGAGCAGTACTTC.

The chain links TRBV11-3 to TRBJ2-1, with TRBD2 matching over 11 bases. J gave up 5 bases and V 4 bases, and 13 bases lay outside the gene matches. CDR1 and CDR2 from the germline V gene are SGHNT and YENEEA. The CDR3 totals 18 residues. The CDR3 loop is CASSSPKRLAGLNNEQFF. The CDR3 DNA follows: TGTGCCAGCAGCTCCCCCAAGAGACTAGCGGGACTTAACAATGAGCAGTTCTTC.

The V and J genes are TRBV11-3 and TRBJ1-3, with 10 nucleotides matching TRBD1. The germline V gene has CDR1 SGHNT and CDR2 YENEEA. The CDR3 has 15 residues. V was clipped by 5 bases and J by 8 bases; unmatched bases: 9. The CDR3 here is CASSLIRTGGDTIYF. The CDR3 DNA follows: TGTGCCAGCAGCCTAATACGGACAGGGGGGGACACCATATATTTT.

Here the CDR3 reads CASSLKGNTEAFF. The DNA of the CDR3 is TGTGCCAGCAGCTTAAAAGGTAACACTGAAGCTTTCTTT. This chain links TRBV13 with TRBJ1-1; D is uncertain. This CDR3 contains 13 residues. The ends were cut back, 2 bases at V and 2 bases at J, with 6 bases in the middle. CDR1 is PRHDT, CDR2 FYEKMQ, per germline (reference sequence).

The sample holds one count of this clone. The chain has TRBV4-1 and TRBJ2-7, with D hard to call. Trimming took off 1 base at V and 1 base at J, with 8 bases between the two ends. CDR3 length equals 14 residues. CDR1 MGHRA and CDR2 YSYEKL come from the germline V gene. The CDR3 region has the DNA TGCGCCAGCAGCCAAGCCCTACTTTCCTACGAGCAGTACTTC. Translated, it gives CASSQALLSYEQYF.

The V and J genes are TRBV15 and TRBJ1-2; weak D call: TRBD1 (6 bases). The germline V and J ends were trimmed by 5 bases and 2 bases, with 18 bases remaining between them. This CDR3 has 16 amino acids. Germline V gives CDR1 LNHNV, CDR2 YYDKDF (reference sequence). The CDR3 region is CATSRGRGAENYGYTF. CDR3 in DNA: TGTGCCACCAGCCGCGGCCGGGGGGCGGAGAACTATGGCTACACCTTC.

The chain combines TRBV19 with TRBJ1-2, with no clear D. Trimming removed 10 bases at V and 6 bases at J, with 9 bases between. This CDR3 comprises 10 residues. Germline lookup yields CDR1 LNHDA and CDR2 SQIVND (reference sequence). The CDR3 loop reads CATVGDGYTF. The CDR3 region has the DNA TGTGCCACGGTGGGAGATGGCTACACCTTC.

The chain uses TRBV30 and TRBJ2-3; 12 bases agree with TRBD2. J gave up 2 bases and V 2 bases, and 5 bases lay outside the gene matches. The CDR3 runs to 16 residues. Germline CDR1 and CDR2: GTSNPN and SVGIG (reference sequence). CDR3 in DNA: TGTGCCTGGAGTCCTGGACTAGCGGGGCCCACAGATACGCAGTATTTT. Translated: CAWSPGLAGPTDTQYF.

The chain carries TRBV28 and TRBJ1-2; D gene unclear. This CDR3 has 13 amino acids. Trimming stripped 1 base from V and 4 bases from J, with 7 bases between. Germline V CDR1 and CDR2: MDHEN, SYDVKM. The DNA of the CDR3 is TGTGCCAGCAGTTTATACGGGTCCTATGGCTACACCTTC. Its translation is CASSLYGSYGYTF.

This clone was seen ten or more times. This chain uses TRBV19 with TRBJ2-7; D not certain. The CDR3 consists of 15 residues. Trimming stripped 0 bases from V and 1 base from J, with 10 bases between. The germline V gene has CDR1 LNHDA and CDR2 SQIVND (reference sequence). CDR3 coding DNA: TGTGCCAGTAGTATAGATCGATCCGGATCCTACGAGCAGTACTTC. Encoded protein: CASSIDRSGSYEQYF. Full variable domain (missing parts from reference TRBV19 and TRBJ2-7): DGGITQSPKYLFRKEGQNVTLSCEQNLNHDAMYWYRQDPGQGLRLIYYSQIVNDFQKGDIAEGYSVSREKKESFPLTVTSAQKNPTAFYLCASSIDRSGSYEQYFGPGTRLTVT.

V is TRBV9 and J is TRBJ2-3; 8 bases line up with TRBD2. The V gene end was trimmed by 4 bases and the J gene end by 3 bases; junction bases not matched to a gene: 7. From germline, CDR1 is SGDLS and CDR2 YYNGEE. The CDR3 loop spans 15 amino acids. CDR3 bases: TGTGCCAGCAGCTTCGGGGGGGCTGAGACAGATACGCAGTATTTT. Protein product: CASSFGGAETDTQYF.

This chain connects TRBV11-2 to TRBJ1-2; 11 nucleotides line up with TRBD1. The CDR3 is 16 amino acids. V dropped 5 bases and J dropped 8; count of bases not matched to a gene: 13. In germline, CDR1 is SGHAT, CDR2 FQNNGV. CDR3 amino acids: CASSLAGTGGRDGYTF. The DNA of the CDR3 is TGTGCCAGCAGCCTGGCCGGGACAGGGGGGAGAGACGGCTACACCTTC.

The V and J genes are TRBV5-1 and TRBJ1-2, with D possibly matching TRBD1 (5 bases). Germline lookup yields CDR1 SGHRS and CDR2 YFSETQ. The CDR3 is made up of 15 amino acids. V was pared by 4 bases and J by 1 base, with 14 bases between. CDR3 in amino acids: CASSPGQVRNYGYTF. CDR3 DNA sequence: TGCGCCAGCAGCCCGGGGCAGGTTCGTAACTATGGCTACACCTTC.

This clone was counted a few times. This chain uses TRBV7-6 with TRBJ2-7; 7 bases are a match to TRBD1. This CDR3 is built from 13 residues. After removal of 3 bases from V and 6 bases from J, the junction contained 5 bases not matched to a gene. Per germline, CDR1 SGHVS and CDR2 FNYEAQ. For the CDR3, the DNA is TGTGCCAGCAGCTTGGGACAGTCCGGCGAGCAGTACTTC. Protein: CASSLGQSGEQYF.

This clone was recorded a few times. The rearrangement joins TRBV6-6 to TRBJ2-7, with D possibly matching TRBD1 (5 bases). The V end was cut by 6 bases, the J end by 5 bases, with 8 bases between. This CDR3 region has 11 residues. Germline-derived CDR1 and CDR2 are MNHNY and SVGAGI (reference sequence). CDR3 DNA: TGTGCCAGCAGGGTGGGGCACGAGCAGTACTTC. It specifies CASRVGHEQYF.

This chain joins TRBV7-9 and TRBJ2-1; 8 bases map to TRBD1. CDR3 length: 15 residues. Germline CDR1 SEHNR, CDR2 FQNEAQ (reference sequence). V was pared by 6 bases and J by 3 bases, with 7 bases of the junction left unmatched. CDR3 bases: TGTGCCAGCAGGGGGCAGGGGGCATACTACAATGAGCAGTTCTTC. It is translated as CASRGQGAYYNEQFF.